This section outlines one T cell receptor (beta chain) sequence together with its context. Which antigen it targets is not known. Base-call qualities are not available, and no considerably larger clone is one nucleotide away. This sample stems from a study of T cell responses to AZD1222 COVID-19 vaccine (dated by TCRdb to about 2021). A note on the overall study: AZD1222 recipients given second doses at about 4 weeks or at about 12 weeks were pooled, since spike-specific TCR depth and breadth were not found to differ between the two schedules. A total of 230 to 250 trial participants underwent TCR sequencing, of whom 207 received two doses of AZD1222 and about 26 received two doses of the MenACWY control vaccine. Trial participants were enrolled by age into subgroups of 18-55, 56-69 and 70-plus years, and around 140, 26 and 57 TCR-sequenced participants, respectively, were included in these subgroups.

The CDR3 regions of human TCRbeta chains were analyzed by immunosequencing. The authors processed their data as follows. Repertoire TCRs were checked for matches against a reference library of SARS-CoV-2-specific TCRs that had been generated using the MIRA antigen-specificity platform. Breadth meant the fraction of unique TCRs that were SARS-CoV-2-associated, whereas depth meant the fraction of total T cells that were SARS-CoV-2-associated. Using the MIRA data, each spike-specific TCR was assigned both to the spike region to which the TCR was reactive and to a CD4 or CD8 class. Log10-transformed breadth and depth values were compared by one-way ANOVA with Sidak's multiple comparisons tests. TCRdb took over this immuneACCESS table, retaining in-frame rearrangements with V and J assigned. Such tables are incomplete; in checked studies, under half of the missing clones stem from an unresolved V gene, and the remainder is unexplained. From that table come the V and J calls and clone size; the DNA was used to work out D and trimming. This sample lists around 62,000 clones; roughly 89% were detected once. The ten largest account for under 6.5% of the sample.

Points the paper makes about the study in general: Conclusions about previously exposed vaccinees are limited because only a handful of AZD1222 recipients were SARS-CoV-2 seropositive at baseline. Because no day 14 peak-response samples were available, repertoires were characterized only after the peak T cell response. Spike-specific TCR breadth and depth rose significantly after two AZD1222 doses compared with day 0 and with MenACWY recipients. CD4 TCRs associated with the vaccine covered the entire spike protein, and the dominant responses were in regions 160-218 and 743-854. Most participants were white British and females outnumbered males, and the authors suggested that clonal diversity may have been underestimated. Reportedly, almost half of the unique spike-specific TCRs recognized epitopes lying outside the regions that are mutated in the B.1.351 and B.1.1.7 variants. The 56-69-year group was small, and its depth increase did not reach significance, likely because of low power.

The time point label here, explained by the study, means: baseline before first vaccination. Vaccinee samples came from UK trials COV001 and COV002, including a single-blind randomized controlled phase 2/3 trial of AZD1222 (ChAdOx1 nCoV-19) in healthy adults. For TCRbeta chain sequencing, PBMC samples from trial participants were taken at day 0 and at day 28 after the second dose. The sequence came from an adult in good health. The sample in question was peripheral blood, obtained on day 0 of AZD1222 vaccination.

The nucleotide sequence reads TGTGCCAGCAGTTACCCGGGAAGGCCATCCGGGGAGCTGTTTTTT. Its protein reads: CASSYPGRPSGELFF. The receptor chain draws on TRBV6-5 and TRBJ2-2; perhaps TRBD2 is the D gene, with 5 bases matching. According to the germline V gene, CDR1 reads MNHEY and CDR2 reads SVGAGI. The CDR3 has 15 amino acids, counting the end cysteine and phenylalanine. Only the CDR3 DNA stays, 45 bases, in frame from base 1. Between the V and J ends, shortened by 2 bases and 6 bases respectively, the junction contains 13 bases.